This TCR beta chain emerged from a study of CD8 T cells in Susac syndrome. Random hexamers were used to reverse transcribe the RNA input (about 0.5 to 1 ug). In TCRdb, the immunoSEQ multiplex PCR reads were re-called with MiXCR into one record per CDR3 protein. The repertoire has 150,000 or so distinct CDR3 sequences, just under 95% of them found once; the top ten carry roughly 0.2%. TCR beta was sequenced from blood CD8+ and CD4+ T cells. CDR1 and CDR2 (germline): SGDLS, YYNGEE. Trimming left V 4 bases short and J 0 bases short, with 16 bases between. The CDR3 has 16 amino acids. The TCR originated in a human donor with multiple sclerosis. The source material was CD8+ T cells from PBMCs. This chain links TRBV9 with TRBJ1-2; possible D gene TRBD1, 5 bases. The CDR3 loop reads CASSPGAAHSNYGYTF. The CDR3 bases are TGTGCCAGCAGCCCCGGGGCCGCACACTCTAACTATGGCTACACCTTC.